This T cell receptor (beta chain) was documented in a study of blood T cells in healthy people across ages. The length of the CDR3 is 12 residues. The germline V gene has CDR1 DFQATT and CDR2 SNEGSKA (reference sequence). V dropped 5 bases and J dropped 3 bases, with 10 bases sitting between them. With a J-beta primer mix and a sample-barcoded 5' primer, a second PCR ran roughly 6 to 12 cycles. Each cDNA molecule was tagged by a template-switch adaptor that had 12 random nucleotides. MiXCR, run by TCRdb on the 5' RACE reads, gives a single entry per CDR3 protein. The data hold just under 550,000 distinct CDR3 sequences, with nearly 25% observed a single time. This clonotype occurred a few times. These data were likewise used in another study, on T cells of mothers and their children. From that study: Several children, together with their three healthy Caucasian mothers, made up the donors.

This chain links TRBV20-1 with TRBJ2-5; D is perhaps TRBD2 (6 bases). The receptor's source is a boy aged 5-17 years in good health. The sample consisted of blood. The CDR3 sequence is CSASGLKETQYF. CDR3 coding DNA: TGCAGTGCTTCGGGACTTAAAGAGACCCAGTACTTC.